Shown below are 28 T cell receptor beta chains from a single sample sequenced in a study of cytomegalovirus exposure and HLA in healthy donors. Repertoires were generated with immunoSEQ multiplex PCR, while TCRdb's copy carries only in-frame clones and drops some. The data contain about 280,000 clones, over 75% of them singletons. What was sequenced was PBMCs. All receptors derive from a woman aged 18 to 35 in good health and CMV-seronegative.

The rearrangement links TRBV7-2 to TRBJ2-7; perhaps TRBD2 as D (5 bases). V was pared by 1 base and J by 5 bases, with 15 bases between. CDR1 and CDR2 (germline): SGHTA, FQGNSA. The CDR3 contains 15 residues. CDR3 sequence: CASSLEDWSVDEQYF. For the CDR3, the DNA is TGTGCCAGCAGCTTAGAGGACTGGAGTGTCGACGAGCAGTACTTC.

This chain links TRBV4-1 with TRBJ2-7; 10 bases line up with TRBD2. Germline loops: CDR1 MGHRA, CDR2 YSYEKL. CDR3 length equals 21 residues. J gave up 3 bases and V 3 bases, and 23 bases lay outside the gene matches. The CDR3 coding sequence is TGCGCCAGCAGCCATGAAAGCCCTAGCGGGAGAGGGTTTATCTCCATCTACGAGCAGTACTTC. Its translation: CASSHESPSGRGFISIYEQYF.

The chain links TRBV19 to TRBJ2-3; D might be TRBD1 (6 bases). Germline V gene sequence: CDR1 LNHDA, CDR2 SQIVND (reference sequence). Trimming removed 2 bases from V and 1 base from J, with 7 bases in between. The CDR3 totals 14 residues. In nucleotides, the CDR3 is TGTGCCAGTAGTATACCAGGGGGCACAGATACGCAGTATTTT. This encodes CASSIPGGTDTQYF.

This chain joins TRBV30 and TRBJ1-2; D possibly corresponds to TRBD1 (5 bases). The germline gives CDR1 GTSNPN, CDR2 SVGIG (reference sequence). Trimming pared 0 bases from V and 3 bases from J, leaving 17 bases between. The CDR3 length is 16 residues. CDR3 protein: CAWSVKAGQLYYGYTF. The CDR3 DNA follows: TGTGCCTGGAGTGTAAAGGCGGGGCAGCTCTACTATGGCTACACCTTC. Combining the CDR3 with reference TRBV30 and TRBJ1-2 gives the whole variable domain SQTIHQWPATLVQPVGSPLSLECTVEGTSNPNLYWYRQAAGRGLQLLFYSVGIGQISSEVPQNLSASRPQDRQFILSSKKLLLSDSGFYLCAWSVKAGQLYYGYTFGSGTRLTVV.

The V gene is TRBV14, the J gene TRBJ2-1, with 10 bases aligning to TRBD2. CDR3 size: 20 residues. V was clipped by 0 bases and J by 5 bases; unmatched bases: 16. Germline-derived CDR1 and CDR2 are SGHDN and FVKESK. CDR3 sequence (DNA): TGTGCCAGCAGCCAAGAAGGGCTAGCGGGAGAATTCTGGGGTGACAATGAGCAGTTCTTC. It specifies CASSQEGLAGEFWGDNEQFF.

The genes are TRBV27 and TRBJ2-1; D is undetermined. Germline lookup yields CDR1 MNHEY and CDR2 SMNVEV (reference sequence). This CDR3 contains 15 residues. The ends were cut back, 0 bases at V and 10 bases at J, with 16 bases in the middle. CDR3 nucleotide sequence: TGTGCCAGCAGTTTATCTTCACCCCCCGGTGTGGAGCAGTTCTTC. This gives the protein CASSLSSPPGVEQFF.

This chain uses TRBV5-3 with TRBJ1-5, with TRBD1 matching 8 bases. TRBV5-3 is flagged as an ORF with uncertain function. Trimming cost V 4 bases and J 5 bases; bases outside gene matches: 5. This CDR3 comprises 14 residues. Written as DNA, the CDR3 is TGTGCCAGAAGCCCTGGACAGGGTGATCAGCCCCAGCATTTT. This codes for CARSPGQGDQPQHF.

V usage is TRBV9 and J usage is TRBJ1-1; a possible D gene is TRBD1 (6 bases). Germline CDR1 reads SGDLS; CDR2 reads YYNGEE. The V gene lost 4 bases and the J gene lost 0 bases, with 13 bases spanning the gap. The length of the CDR3 is 15 residues. CDR3 sequence reads: CASSPGQFMNTEAFF. CDR3 bases: TGTGCCAGCAGCCCCGGACAGTTCATGAACACTGAAGCTTTCTTT. The whole variable domain, filled in from reference TRBV9 and TRBJ1-1, reads DSGVTQTPKHLITATGQRVTLRCSPRSGDLSVYWYQQSLDQGLQFLIQYYNGEERAKGNILERFSAQQFPDLHSELNLSSLELGDSALYFCASSPGQFMNTEAFFGQGTRLTVV.

V and J are TRBV10-1 and TRBJ2-7; a possible D gene is TRBD1 (6 bases). V was trimmed by 2 bases and J by 7 bases, leaving 12 bases between them. The CDR3 has 13 amino acids. From germline, CDR1 is WNHNN and CDR2 SYGVQD (reference sequence). The CDR3 sequence is CASSEDRSLEQYF. In DNA form, the CDR3 reads TGCGCCAGCAGTGAGGACAGGTCCCTAGAGCAGTACTTC.

The chain links TRBV11-2 to TRBJ2-7; 12 bases match TRBD2. V shed 5 bases and J 2 bases; nucleotides not matched to a gene: 16. This CDR3 has 19 residues. Germline V lookup: CDR1 SGHAT, CDR2 FQNNGV. In DNA, the CDR3 is TGTGCCAGCAGCCACTGGTCGGGACTAGCGGGTCCAAACCCCTACGAGCAGTACTTC. This codes for CASSHWSGLAGPNPYEQYF.

This chain links TRBV6-5 with TRBJ1-2, with TRBD1 matching over 7 bases. CDR1 and CDR2 (germline): MNHEY, SVGAGI. The length of the CDR3 is 14 residues. Trimming took 6 bases from V and 5 from J; bases not matched to a gene: 9. The CDR3 sequence is CASRRDSNIYGYTF. In DNA, the CDR3 is TGTGCCAGCAGGCGGGACAGCAACATATATGGCTACACCTTC.

This chain uses TRBV7-3 with TRBJ1-4; tentative D call: TRBD1 (6 bases). Germline CDR1 and CDR2: SGHTA and FQGTGA. This CDR3 has 15 amino acids. With 5 bases removed from V and 5 bases from J, the gap between germline ends came to 15 bases. CDR3 nucleotides: TGTGCCAGCAGCCTGGACAGAGTAACGAATGAAAAACTGTTTTTT. It yields the protein CASSLDRVTNEKLFF.

The chain couples TRBV27 to TRBJ2-5, with 7 bases identical to TRBD2. V was clipped by 5 bases and J by 5 bases; unmatched bases: 5. The CDR3 length is 13 residues. CDR1 and CDR2 from the germline V gene are MNHEY and SMNVEV (reference sequence). CDR3 bases: TGTGCCAGCAGTCCTGGGAGGGTTGAGACCCAGTACTTC. Protein sequence: CASSPGRVETQYF.

The chain links TRBV25-1 to TRBJ2-7; no firm D call. This CDR3 comprises 14 residues. Germline V CDR1 and CDR2: MGHDK, SYGVNS. Trimming cost V 5 bases and J 2 bases, with 13 bases left between them. In nucleotides, the CDR3 is TGTGCCAGCAGTTCCGAACAGCCAGCCTACGAGCAGTACTTC. Translation gives CASSSEQPAYEQYF.

The V and J genes are TRBV28 and TRBJ1-1; 8 bases fit TRBD1. The junction had 9 bases not matched to a gene; V was cut back by 0 bases and J by 6 bases. The CDR3 sequence is 16 residues long. Per germline, CDR1 MDHEN and CDR2 SYDVKM. DNA of the CDR3: TGTGCCAGCAGTTTATGGCAAACAGGGGGTCCTGCTGAAGCTTTCTTT. Translating it yields CASSLWQTGGPAEAFF.

V gene TRBV28 combines with J gene TRBJ1-1; D might be TRBD1 (6 bases). V was clipped by 6 bases and J by 4 bases, with 24 bases between them. The CDR3 contains 17 residues. The germline gives CDR1 MDHEN, CDR2 SYDVKM. CDR3 sequence: CASRPNRDTLPPTEAFF. The CDR3 DNA follows: TGTGCCAGCAGGCCTAACCGGGACACCCTCCCTCCCACTGAAGCTTTCTTT. The full variable domain, completed using reference TRBV28 and TRBJ1-1, is DVKVTQSSRYLVKRTGEKVFLECVQDMDHENMFWYRQDPGLGLRLIYFSYDVKMKEKGDIPEGYSVSREKKERFSLILESASTNQTSMYLCASRPNRDTLPPTEAFFGQGTRLTVV.

This clone has only one observation. This chain connects TRBV5-1 to TRBJ2-7; 9 bases are a match to TRBD2. This CDR3 has 16 residues. The ends lost 3 bases at V and 6 bases at J; junction bases unmatched: 13. The germline V gene encodes CDR1 SGHRS and CDR2 YFSETQ. CDR3 amino acids: CASSSSGTSMFREQYF. In DNA, the CDR3 is TGCGCCAGCAGCTCTAGCGGGACTAGCATGTTCCGCGAGCAGTACTTC.

The table lists this clone with a few counts. At one end the junction does not follow the germline gene, possibly because of a read error. The chain uses TRBV7-6 and TRBJ2-7; D is perhaps TRBD2 (7 bases). The CDR3 is made up of 14 amino acids. Germline lookup yields CDR1 SGHVS and CDR2 FNYEAQ. The CDR3: CASSLARGAGEQYF. The CDR3 nucleotides are TGTGCCAGCAGCCTAGCCCGGGGGGCTGGCGAGCAGTACTTC.

This chain links TRBV25-1 with TRBJ1-4, with D maybe TRBD1 (5 bases). The germline V and J ends were trimmed by 3 bases and 6 bases, with 17 bases remaining between them. The CDR3 covers 16 residues. Germline V gives CDR1 MGHDK, CDR2 SYGVNS. CDR3 residues: CASSDSPGGTDEKLFF. The CDR3 DNA is TGTGCCAGCAGTGATTCCCCCGGGGGTACTGATGAAAAACTGTTTTTT.

The chain is built from TRBV28 and TRBJ1-1; 7 bases line up with TRBD1. The CDR3 length is 13 residues. Germline CDR1 MDHEN, CDR2 SYDVKM. Trimming cost V 6 bases and J 4 bases; bases outside gene matches: 5. The CDR3 loop is CASSPQGGTEAFF. In DNA form, the CDR3 reads TGTGCCAGCAGCCCCCAGGGGGGCACTGAAGCTTTCTTT.

The chain employs TRBV28 and TRBJ1-2, with D perhaps matching TRBD1 (5 bases). The V end was cut by 6 bases, the J end by 4 bases, with 12 bases between. The CDR3 runs to 13 residues. Germline V gene lookup returns CDR1 MDHEN and CDR2 SYDVKM. The CDR3 region is CASSQTVFYGYTF. CDR3 sequence (DNA): TGTGCCAGCAGCCAGACAGTATTCTATGGCTACACCTTC.

V is TRBV6-1 and J is TRBJ2-2; no clear D. The CDR3 totals 12 residues. V shed 7 bases and J shed 5 bases, with 8 bases lying between them. CDR1 and CDR2 from the germline V gene are MNHNS and SASEGT. Here the CDR3 reads CASTYWTGELFF. CDR3 sequence (DNA): TGTGCCAGCACCTACTGGACCGGGGAGCTGTTTTTT.

V gene TRBV13 combines with J gene TRBJ2-1, with TRBD1 matching 8 bases. CDR3 size: 18 residues. The V gene end was trimmed by 5 bases and the J gene end by 2 bases; junction bases not matched to a gene: 14. The V gene's germline CDR1 is PRHDT and CDR2 FYEKMQ (reference sequence). CDR3 sequence reads: CASSTRGGQGATYNEQFF. The CDR3 DNA sequence: TGTGCCAGCAGCACCCGCGGCGGGCAGGGGGCCACCTACAATGAGCAGTTCTTC.

This clone was observed once. Other nucleotide sequences from this sample produce the same CDR3. The V and J genes are TRBV2 and TRBJ1-4; D gene ambiguous. The germline gives CDR1 SNHLY, CDR2 FYNNEI. Trimming stripped 8 bases from V and 8 bases from J, with 6 bases between. The CDR3 totals 10 residues. The CDR3 nucleotides are TGTGCCAGCGGCGGCGAAAAACTGTTTTTT. Its translation is CASGGEKLFF.

The chain links TRBV28 to TRBJ1-1; D gene uncertain. Germline V gives CDR1 MDHEN, CDR2 SYDVKM. This CDR3 is built from 18 residues. Trimming left V 4 bases short and J 0 bases short, with 21 bases between. Here the CDR3 DNA reads TGTGCCAGCAGTTCCCAGGCGCGGAGGAAGATGCTGAACACTGAAGCTTTCTTT. This translates into CASSSQARRKMLNTEAFF.

With regard to this clone: This specimen includes other DNA sequences encoding the same CDR3. This chain links TRBV9 with TRBJ1-4, with D perhaps TRBD1 (5 bases). The CDR3 is 15 amino acids. Trimming removed 2 bases from V and 0 bases from J, with 8 bases in between. Germline V lookup: CDR1 SGDLS, CDR2 YYNGEE. CDR3 sequence reads: CASSVGGATNEKLFF. DNA for the CDR3: TGTGCCAGCAGCGTCGGGGGGGCAACTAATGAAAAACTGTTTTTT.

The J gene is TRBJ2-7, the V gene TRBV5-3; D is unclear. TRBV5-3 is an ORF; its function is uncertain. V dropped 6 bases and J dropped 0 bases, with 16 bases sitting between them. The CDR3 loop spans 15 amino acids. The CDR3 DNA follows: TGTGCCAGAACCTGTCCACTCCTTTACTCCTACGAGCAGTACTTC. It specifies CARTCPLLYSYEQYF.

The gene calls are TRBV11-3 and TRBJ2-3; no definite D call. Germline values: CDR1 SGHNT, CDR2 YENEEA. The CDR3 loop spans 13 amino acids. Deletions cut 4 bases from V and 5 bases from J, with 10 bases between. CDR3 residues: CASSSLDEDTQYF. DNA of the CDR3: TGTGCCAGCAGCTCCCTAGATGAAGATACGCAGTATTTT.